The clone carrying this TCR beta chain showed up just a few times. This sample was taken from a study of blood T cell repertoires in COVID-19. About the study: Collection of acute and convalescent COVID-19 samples took place in the United States, Italy and Spain. T cells, B-cell-depleted T cells, or PBMCs supplied cDNA or gDNA.

Sequencing was performed with immunoSEQ multiplex PCR; in TCRdb, only in-frame clones are kept and a portion is missing. The data show some 130,000 clones, roughly 76% seen once. Germline V lookup: CDR1 LGHDT, CDR2 YNNKEL (reference sequence). There are 16 residues in the CDR3. V was clipped by 2 bases and J by 7 bases, with 21 bases between them. Sequenced material: peripheral blood. The rearrangement joins TRBV3-1 (or the pseudogene TRBV3-2) to TRBJ2-7; perhaps TRBD1 as D (6 bases). The TCR was taken from a man older than 75 with acute or convalescent COVID-19. The CDR3 is CASSQPNAGTSREQYF. DNA of the CDR3: TGTGCCAGCAGCCAACCCAACGCCGGGACATCGAGGGAGCAGTACTTC.